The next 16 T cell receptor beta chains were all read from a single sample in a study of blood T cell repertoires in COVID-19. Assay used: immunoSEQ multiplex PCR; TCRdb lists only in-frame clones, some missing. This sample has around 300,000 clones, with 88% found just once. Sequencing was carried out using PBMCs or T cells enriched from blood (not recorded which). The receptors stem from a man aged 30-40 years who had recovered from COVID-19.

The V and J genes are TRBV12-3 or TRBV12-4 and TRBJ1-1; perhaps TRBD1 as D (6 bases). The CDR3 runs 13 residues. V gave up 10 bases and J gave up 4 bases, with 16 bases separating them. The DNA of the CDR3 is TGTGCCACTTCCCTCACAGGGCCCACTGAAGCTTTCTTT. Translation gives CATSLTGPTEAFF.

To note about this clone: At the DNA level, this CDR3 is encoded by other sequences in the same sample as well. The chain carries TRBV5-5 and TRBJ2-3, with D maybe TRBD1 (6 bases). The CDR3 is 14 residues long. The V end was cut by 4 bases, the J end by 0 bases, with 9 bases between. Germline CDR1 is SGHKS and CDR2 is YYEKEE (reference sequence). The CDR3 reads CASSLGGSTDTQYF. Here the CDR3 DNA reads TGTGCCAGCAGCCTAGGGGGAAGCACAGATACGCAGTATTTT.

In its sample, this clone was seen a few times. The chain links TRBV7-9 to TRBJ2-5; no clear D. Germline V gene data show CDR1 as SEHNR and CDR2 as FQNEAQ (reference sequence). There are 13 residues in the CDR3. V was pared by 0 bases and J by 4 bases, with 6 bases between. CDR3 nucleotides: TGTGCCAGCAGCTTAGCGGGCATAGAGACCCAGTACTTC. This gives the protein CASSLAGIETQYF. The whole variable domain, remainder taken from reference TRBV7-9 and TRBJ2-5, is DTGVSQNPRHKITKRGQNVTFRCDPISEHNRLYWYRQTLGQGPEFLTYFQNEAQLEKSRLLSDRFSAERPKGSFSTLEIQRTEQGDSAMYLCASSLAGIETQYFGPGTRLLVL.

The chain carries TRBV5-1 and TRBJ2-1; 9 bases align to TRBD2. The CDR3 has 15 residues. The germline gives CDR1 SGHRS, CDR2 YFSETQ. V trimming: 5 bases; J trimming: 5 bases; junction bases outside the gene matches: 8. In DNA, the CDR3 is TGCGCCAGCAGTTTCGGGACTAGCAGCCACAATGAGCAGTTCTTC. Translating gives CASSFGTSSHNEQFF.

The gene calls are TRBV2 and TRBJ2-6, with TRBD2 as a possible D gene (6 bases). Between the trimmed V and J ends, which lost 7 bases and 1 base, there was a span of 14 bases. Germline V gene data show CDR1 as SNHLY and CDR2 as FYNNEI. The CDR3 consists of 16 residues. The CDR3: CASTPIGGSGANVLTF. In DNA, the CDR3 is TGTGCCAGCACCCCCATCGGGGGTTCTGGGGCCAACGTCCTGACTTTC.

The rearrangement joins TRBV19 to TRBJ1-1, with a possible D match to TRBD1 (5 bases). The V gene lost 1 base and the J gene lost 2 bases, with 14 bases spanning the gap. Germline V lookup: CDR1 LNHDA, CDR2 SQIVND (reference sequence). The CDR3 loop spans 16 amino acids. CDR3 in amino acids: CASSIGQGPINTEAFF. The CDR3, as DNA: TGTGCCAGTAGTATAGGTCAGGGCCCCATCAACACTGAAGCTTTCTTT.

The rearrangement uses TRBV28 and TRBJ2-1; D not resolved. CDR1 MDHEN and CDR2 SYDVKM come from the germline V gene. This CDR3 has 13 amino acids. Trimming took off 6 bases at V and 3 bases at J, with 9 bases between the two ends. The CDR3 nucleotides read TGTGCCAGCAGCTTTGGCGGCTACAATGAGCAGTTCTTC. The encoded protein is CASSFGGYNEQFF.

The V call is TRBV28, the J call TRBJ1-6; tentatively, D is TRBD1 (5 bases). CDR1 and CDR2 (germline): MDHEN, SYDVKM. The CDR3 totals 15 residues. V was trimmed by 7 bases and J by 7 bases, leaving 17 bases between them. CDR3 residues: CASTLKSGLNSPLHF. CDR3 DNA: TGTGCCAGCACCCTTAAGTCAGGGTTGAATTCACCCCTCCACTTT.

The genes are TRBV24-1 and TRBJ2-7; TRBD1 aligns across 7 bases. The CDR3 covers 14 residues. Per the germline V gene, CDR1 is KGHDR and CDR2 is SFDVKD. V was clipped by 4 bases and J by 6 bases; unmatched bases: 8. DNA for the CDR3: TGTGCCACCAGTGACGTGACAGGGTTCGGCGAGCAGTACTTC. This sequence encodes CATSDVTGFGEQYF.

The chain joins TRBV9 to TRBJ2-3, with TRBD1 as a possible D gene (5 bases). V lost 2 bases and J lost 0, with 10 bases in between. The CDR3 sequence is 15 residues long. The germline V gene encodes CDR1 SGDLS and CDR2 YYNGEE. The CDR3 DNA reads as TGTGCCAGCAGCGTTAGGGGTACTAGCACAGATACGCAGTATTTT. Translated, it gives CASSVRGTSTDTQYF.

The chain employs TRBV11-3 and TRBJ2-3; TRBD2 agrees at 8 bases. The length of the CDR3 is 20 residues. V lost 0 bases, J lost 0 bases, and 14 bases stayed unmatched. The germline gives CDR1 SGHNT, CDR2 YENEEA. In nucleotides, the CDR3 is TGTGCCAGCAGCTTAGAATTGGGGCTAGCGGGTGCAGCTAGCACAGATACGCAGTATTTT. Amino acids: CASSLELGLAGAASTDTQYF.

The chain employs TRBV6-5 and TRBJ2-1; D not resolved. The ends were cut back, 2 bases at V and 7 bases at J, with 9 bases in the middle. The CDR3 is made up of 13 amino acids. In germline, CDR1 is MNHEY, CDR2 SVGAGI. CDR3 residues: CASSYTIYNEQFF. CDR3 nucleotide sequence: TGTGCCAGCAGTTACACGATCTATAATGAGCAGTTCTTC.

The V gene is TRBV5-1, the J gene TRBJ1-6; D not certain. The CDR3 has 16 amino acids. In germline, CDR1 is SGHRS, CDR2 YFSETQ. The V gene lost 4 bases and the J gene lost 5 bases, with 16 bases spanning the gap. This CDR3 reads CASSPGIGFDNSPLHF. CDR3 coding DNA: TGCGCCAGCAGCCCGGGGATTGGTTTCGATAATTCACCCCTCCACTTT.

The CDR3 DNA reads as TGCGCCAGCAGCCAGGGAGGGAAAGGCACCGGGGAGCTGTTTTTT. Translation: CASSQGGKGTGELFF. The chain is built from TRBV4-1 and TRBJ2-2, with 7 bases identical to TRBD2. CDR1 and CDR2 (germline): MGHRA, YSYEKL. Unmatched junction bases numbered 5, after V lost 3 bases and J lost 4 bases. The CDR3 extends over 15 amino acids.

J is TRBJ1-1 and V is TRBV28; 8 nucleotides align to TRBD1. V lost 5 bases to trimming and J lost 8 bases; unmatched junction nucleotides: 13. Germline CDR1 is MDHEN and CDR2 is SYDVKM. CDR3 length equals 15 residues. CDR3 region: CASSPRGQVNREAFF. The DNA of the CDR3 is TGTGCCAGCAGTCCTAGGGGACAGGTGAACAGGGAAGCTTTCTTT. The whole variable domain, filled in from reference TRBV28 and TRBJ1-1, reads DVKVTQSSRYLVKRTGEKVFLECVQDMDHENMFWYRQDPGLGLRLIYFSYDVKMKEKGDIPEGYSVSREKKERFSLILESASTNQTSMYLCASSPRGQVNREAFFGQGTRLTVV.

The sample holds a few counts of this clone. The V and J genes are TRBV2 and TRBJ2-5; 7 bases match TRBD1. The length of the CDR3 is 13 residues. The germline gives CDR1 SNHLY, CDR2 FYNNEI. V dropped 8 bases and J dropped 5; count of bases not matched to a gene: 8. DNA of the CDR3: TGTGCCAGCCGTACAGGGGATCGGGAGACCCAGTACTTC. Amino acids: CASRTGDRETQYF.